This record looks at one T cell receptor beta chain sequence and its context. Its antigen is unknown. In germline, CDR1 is SGHNT, CDR2 YYREEE (reference sequence). The CDR3 runs to 14 residues. V shed 3 bases, J shed 4 bases, and the junction held 3 bases outside the gene matches. The sample belongs to a study of T cell clones after liver transplantation. Background on the study: Without induction therapy, subjects received standard immunosuppression until 12-24 months post-transplant. Patients counted as tolerant after at least one year off all immunosuppression, enzymes not exceeding twice normal.

Study-level points and caveats: A larger donor-reactive than third-party decline suggested partial antigen-specific deletion.

Assay used: immunoSEQ multiplex PCR; TCRdb lists only in-frame clones, some missing. The table lists under 60,000 clones, over 60% of them singletons. The J gene is TRBJ1-4, the V gene TRBV5-4, with 7 bases fitting TRBD1. The starting material was CD4+ T cells from blood, obtained at the 22-month timepoint. The sequence was collected from a human patient who received a liver transplant. Some T cells may possibly be graft donor cells. CDR3: CASSSGQSNEKLFF. The CDR3 DNA sequence: TGTGCCAGCAGCTCGGGACAGAGTAATGAAAAACTGTTTTTT.